The T cell receptor (beta chain) under discussion was sequenced for a study of cytomegalovirus exposure and HLA in healthy donors. Losses at the gene ends were 10 bases for V and 0 bases for J; bases not matched to a gene: 9. The CDR3 is 15 amino acids. Germline loops: CDR1 LNHDA, CDR2 SQIVND (reference sequence). Amplification used 60 Vbeta primers and 13 Jbeta primers. Produced via immunoSEQ multiplex PCR; TCRdb's table is partial and in-frame only. The table lists approximately 130,000 clones, roughly 79% of them singletons. This clone was seen only a few times. The sample consisted of PBMCs. The V call is TRBV19, the J call TRBJ2-3, with 8 positions matching TRBD2. This clonotype was sampled from a woman in her 50s in good health and CMV-seronegative. Here the CDR3 reads CATLKREFSTDTQYF. CDR3 nucleotides: TGTGCCACCTTAAAGCGGGAGTTCAGCACAGATACGCAGTATTTT.